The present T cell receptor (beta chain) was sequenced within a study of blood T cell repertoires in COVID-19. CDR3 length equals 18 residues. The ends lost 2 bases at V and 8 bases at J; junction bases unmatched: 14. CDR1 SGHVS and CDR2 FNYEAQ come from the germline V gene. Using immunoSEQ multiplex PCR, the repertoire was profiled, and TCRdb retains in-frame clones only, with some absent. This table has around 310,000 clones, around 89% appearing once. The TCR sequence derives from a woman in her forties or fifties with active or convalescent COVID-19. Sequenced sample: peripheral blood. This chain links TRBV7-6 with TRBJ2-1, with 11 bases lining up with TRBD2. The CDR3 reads CASSLTRIPSGGYDEQFF. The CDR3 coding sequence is TGTGCCAGCAGCTTAACTCGAATCCCTAGCGGGGGGTATGATGAGCAGTTCTTC.